The 19 T cell receptor beta chains given below trace back to one sample, sequenced in a study of T cell repertoires in cytomegalovirus infection. One entry per CDR3 protein, called by TCRdb with MiXCR from the reads. Here the sample spans approximately 990,000 distinct CDR3 sequences, roughly 30% being singletons. For these TCRs, the target antigens are not known. Sample: cultured CD8+ T cells from PBMCs, taken from culture after CMV antigen stimulation. Every receptor here comes from a human donor in good health (CMV status not recorded). Some clones in this sample may be carry-over from other donors' samples.

The gene calls are TRBV4-1 and TRBJ1-2; 8 nucleotides agree with TRBD1. Losses at the gene ends were 6 bases for V and 7 bases for J; bases not matched to a gene: 13. CDR3 length: 15 amino acids. The V gene's germline CDR1 is MGHRA and CDR2 YSYEKL. CDR3 coding DNA: TGCGCCAGCAGTCGAGGGACAGGTCGGGGATTTGGCTACACCTTC. As protein: CASSRGTGRGFGYTF.

Turning to this clonotype: An end of the junction differs from the germline gene, which may be a read error. V and J are TRBV5-4 and TRBJ1-6; TRBD1 aligns across 7 bases. The CDR3 extends over 12 amino acids. The germline gives CDR1 SGHNT, CDR2 YYREEE (reference sequence). Here the CDR3 DNA reads TGTGTCAGCAGGGACAGTCAGTCACCCCTCCACTTT. Its protein is CVSRDSQSPLHF.

In regard to this clonotype: Germline and junction disagree at one end, which may indicate a read error. The gene calls are TRBV12-5 and TRBJ1-2; D is unclear. Germline loops: CDR1 LGHNT, CDR2 FRNRAP. The CDR3 is 14 residues long. The CDR3 bases are TGTGCTAGAGGTTACCCCCGGGAGGGCTATGGCTACACCTTC. Its protein product is CARGYPREGYGYTF.

The chain uses TRBV2 and TRBJ1-2, with 9 bases identical to TRBD1. CDR3 length equals 14 residues. Germline V gene sequence: CDR1 SNHLY, CDR2 FYNNEI. With 6 bases clipped from V and 6 bases from J, the junction kept 8 bases outside the gene matches. CDR3 sequence reads: CASRGDRDRDGYTF. The CDR3 coding sequence is TGTGCCAGCAGAGGGGACAGGGATCGGGATGGCTACACCTTC.

The chain employs TRBV6-6 and TRBJ2-7; TRBD2 is a possible D gene (6 bases). V lost 5 bases to trimming and J lost 7 bases, with 9 bases between them. Looked up from germline, CDR1 is MNHNY and CDR2 is SVGAGI (reference sequence). This CDR3 spans 11 amino acids. CDR3 in DNA: TGTGCCAGCAGTGGAGGGTTAGAGCAGTACGTC. Translating it yields CASSGGLEQYV.

This clonotype was seen a single time. Likely a read error: the CDR3 ends without its conserved phenylalanine or tryptophan. The limits of the CDR3 on the DNA are not certain, so only TCRdb's listed CDR3 is given. The rearrangement joins TRBV5-4 to TRBJ2-5; TRBD1, the D gene given by the table, was not confirmed from the DNA. Germline V lookup: CDR1 SGHNT, CDR2 YYREEE (reference sequence). From its first to its last residue, the CDR3 has 12 amino acids. The chain's CDR3 is CASTHTIQAKAD.

This clonotype was observed at least ten times. The chain combines TRBV6-6 with TRBJ1-5; D is ambiguous. CDR1 and CDR2 (germline): MNHNY, SVGAGI (reference sequence). V lost 1 base, J lost 0 bases, and 13 bases lay in between. This CDR3 has 17 amino acids. Here the CDR3 reads CASSYLAEPYSNQPQHF. The CDR3 nucleotides are TGTGCCAGCAGTTACTTGGCAGAGCCTTATAGCAATCAGCCCCAGCATTTT.

Written as DNA, the CDR3 is TGTGCCAGCAGTTCCCCACGGGGAGAGAGAACAGATACGCAGTATTTT. Protein: CASSSPRGERTDTQYF. V usage is TRBV6-2 or TRBV6-3 and J usage is TRBJ2-3; D is possibly TRBD2 (5 bases). The CDR3 length is 16 residues. From germline, CDR1 is MNHEY and CDR2 SVGEGT. V was trimmed by 4 bases and J by 3 bases, leaving 17 bases between them.

The chain links TRBV7-9 to TRBJ2-7; the D gene is possibly TRBD2 (5 bases). V lost 1 base and J 7 bases, leaving 8 bases between the germline ends. The germline V gene has CDR1 SEHNR and CDR2 FQNEAQ (reference sequence). The CDR3 loop spans 12 amino acids. The CDR3 region is CASSLDQREQYV. Written as DNA, the CDR3 is TGTGCCAGCAGCTTAGACCAGCGGGAGCAGTACGTC.

V gene TRBV5-6 combines with J gene TRBJ2-1; the match to TRBD2 covers 8 bases. CDR3 length equals 15 residues. In germline, CDR1 is SGHDT, CDR2 YYEEEE. Germline trimming cut 4 bases from V and 5 bases from J; bases unmatched to any gene: 8. CDR3 residues: CASSTPGGHHNEQFF. The CDR3 DNA follows: TGTGCCAGCAGCACCCCGGGGGGGCACCACAATGAGCAGTTCTTC.

V and J are TRBV28 and TRBJ2-2; D possibly matches TRBD1 or TRBD2 (5 bases each). The CDR3 sequence is 16 residues long. Per germline, CDR1 MDHEN and CDR2 SYDVKM. The V end lost 5 bases, the J end lost 3 bases, and 16 bases lay between the germline ends. For the CDR3, the DNA is TGTGCCAGCAGTCCCCTGTGGGGGAGCGACACCGGGGAGCTGTTTTTT. It codes for CASSPLWGSDTGELFF.

Only a few counts were recorded for this clonotype. This rearrangement joins TRBV2 to TRBJ2-5, with D perhaps matching TRBD1 (5 bases). Germline values: CDR1 SNHLY, CDR2 FYNNEI. The CDR3 loop spans 14 amino acids. V lost 6 bases and J lost 5, with 16 bases in between. The CDR3 is CASSPRQRLETQYF. In nucleotides, the CDR3 is TGTGCCAGCAGCCCCCGACAGAGATTGGAGACCCAGTACTTC.

This clonotype was counted a few times. The chain uses TRBV6-5 and TRBJ1-2; D perhaps matches TRBD1 (6 bases). Trimming removed 8 bases from V and 8 bases from J, with 15 bases in between. Germline CDR1 is MNHEY and CDR2 is SVGAGI. The length of the CDR3 is 12 residues. As DNA, the CDR3 is TGTGCCAGCTCCCGGGACACCTTGGGCTACACCTTC. The encoded protein is CASSRDTLGYTF.

The chain recombines TRBV12-3 or TRBV12-4 with TRBJ2-7; D might be TRBD2 (6 bases). The CDR3 loop spans 14 amino acids. Trimming stripped 2 bases from V and 5 bases from J, with 13 bases between. The CDR3 nucleotides are TGTGCCAGCAGTTTACGGGGGTACGGGAACGAGCAGTACTTC. It translates to CASSLRGYGNEQYF.

This clonotype was seen at least ten times. This chain joins TRBV7-6 and TRBJ2-1; D perhaps matches TRBD2 (5 bases). There are 15 residues in the CDR3. Germline lookup yields CDR1 SGHVS and CDR2 FNYEAQ. Trimming stripped 4 bases from V and 0 bases from J, with 10 bases between. The CDR3 loop reads CASSWQAGSYNEQFF. CDR3 DNA sequence: TGTGCCAGCAGCTGGCAGGCGGGCTCCTACAATGAGCAGTTCTTC. The whole variable domain, filled in from reference TRBV7-6 and TRBJ2-1, reads GAGVSQSPRYKVTKRGQDVALRCDPISGHVSLYWYRQALGQGPEFLTYFNYEAQQDKSGLPNDRFSAERPEGSISTLTIQRTEQRDSAMYRCASSWQAGSYNEQFFGPGTRLTVL.

The table lists this clonotype with a few counts. V and J are TRBV7-9 and TRBJ2-3; the D gene is possibly TRBD1 (6 bases). V gave up 4 bases and J gave up 2 bases, with 13 bases separating them. Per germline, CDR1 SEHNR and CDR2 FQNEAQ (reference sequence). CDR3 size: 15 residues. The CDR3 nucleotides read TGTGCCAGCAGCTCGCCGGGACAAACCACAGATACGCAGTATTTT. This translates into CASSSPGQTTDTQYF.

This clonotype was seen a few times. V and J are TRBV6-6 and TRBJ2-7, with D perhaps assigned TRBD1 or TRBD2 (6 bases each). The germline V and J ends were trimmed by 7 bases and 0 bases, with 16 bases remaining between them. This CDR3 spans 15 amino acids. CDR1 MNHNY and CDR2 SVGAGI come from the germline V gene (reference sequence). CDR3 in DNA: TGTGCCAGCACCGATCGGGGGCTTAGCTCCTACGAGCAGTACTTC. It yields the protein CASTDRGLSSYEQYF.

This sequence joins TRBV5-8 and TRBJ2-4, with a tentative D call TRBD2 (5 bases). The V and J ends lost 1 base and 8 bases respectively, with 10 bases between them. Germline V gene sequence: CDR1 SGHTS, CDR2 YDEGEE. The CDR3 is 13 residues long. The CDR3 bases are TGTGCCAGCAGCTTGTCGGGGAATGACATTCAGTACTTC. Its translation is CASSLSGNDIQYF.

This chain links TRBV6-5 with TRBJ2-7, with D possibly matching TRBD1 (5 bases). CDR1 is MNHEY and CDR2 is SVGAGI in the germline V gene. The CDR3 totals 13 residues. V was shortened by 6 bases and J by 3 bases, with 12 bases between the two germline ends. CDR3 nucleotide sequence: TGTGCCAGCAGGGATGACAGCCTCTACGAGCAGTACTTC. It is translated as CASRDDSLYEQYF.